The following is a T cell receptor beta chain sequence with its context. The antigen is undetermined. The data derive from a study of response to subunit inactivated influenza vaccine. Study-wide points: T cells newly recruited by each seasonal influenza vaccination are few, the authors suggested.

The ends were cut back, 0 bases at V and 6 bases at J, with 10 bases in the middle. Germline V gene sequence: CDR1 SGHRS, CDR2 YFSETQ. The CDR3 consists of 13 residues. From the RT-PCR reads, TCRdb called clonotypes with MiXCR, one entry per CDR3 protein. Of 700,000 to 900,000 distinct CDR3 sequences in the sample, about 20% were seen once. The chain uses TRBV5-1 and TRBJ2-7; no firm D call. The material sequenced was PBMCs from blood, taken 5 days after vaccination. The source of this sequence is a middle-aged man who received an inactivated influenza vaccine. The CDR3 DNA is TGCGCCAGCAGCTTGGGGGCGCAGAGCGAGCAGTACTTC. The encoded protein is CASSLGAQSEQYF.